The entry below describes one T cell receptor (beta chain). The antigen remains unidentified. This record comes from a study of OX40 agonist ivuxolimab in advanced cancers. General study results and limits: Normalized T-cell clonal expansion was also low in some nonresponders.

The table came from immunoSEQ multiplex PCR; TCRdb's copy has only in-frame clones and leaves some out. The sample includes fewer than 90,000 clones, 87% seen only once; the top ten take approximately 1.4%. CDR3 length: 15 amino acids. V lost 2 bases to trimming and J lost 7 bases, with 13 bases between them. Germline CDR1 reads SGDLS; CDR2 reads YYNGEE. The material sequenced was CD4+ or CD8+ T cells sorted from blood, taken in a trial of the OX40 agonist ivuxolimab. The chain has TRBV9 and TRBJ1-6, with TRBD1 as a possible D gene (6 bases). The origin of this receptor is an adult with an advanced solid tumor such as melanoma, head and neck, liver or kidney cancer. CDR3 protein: CASSVRGSGNSPLHF. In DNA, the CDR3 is TGTGCCAGCAGCGTTAGGGGGAGTGGGAATTCACCCCTCCACTTT. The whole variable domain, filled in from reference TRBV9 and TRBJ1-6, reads DSGVTQTPKHLITATGQRVTLRCSPRSGDLSVYWYQQSLDQGLQFLIQYYNGEERAKGNILERFSAQQFPDLHSELNLSSLELGDSALYFCASSVRGSGNSPLHFGNGTRLTVT.